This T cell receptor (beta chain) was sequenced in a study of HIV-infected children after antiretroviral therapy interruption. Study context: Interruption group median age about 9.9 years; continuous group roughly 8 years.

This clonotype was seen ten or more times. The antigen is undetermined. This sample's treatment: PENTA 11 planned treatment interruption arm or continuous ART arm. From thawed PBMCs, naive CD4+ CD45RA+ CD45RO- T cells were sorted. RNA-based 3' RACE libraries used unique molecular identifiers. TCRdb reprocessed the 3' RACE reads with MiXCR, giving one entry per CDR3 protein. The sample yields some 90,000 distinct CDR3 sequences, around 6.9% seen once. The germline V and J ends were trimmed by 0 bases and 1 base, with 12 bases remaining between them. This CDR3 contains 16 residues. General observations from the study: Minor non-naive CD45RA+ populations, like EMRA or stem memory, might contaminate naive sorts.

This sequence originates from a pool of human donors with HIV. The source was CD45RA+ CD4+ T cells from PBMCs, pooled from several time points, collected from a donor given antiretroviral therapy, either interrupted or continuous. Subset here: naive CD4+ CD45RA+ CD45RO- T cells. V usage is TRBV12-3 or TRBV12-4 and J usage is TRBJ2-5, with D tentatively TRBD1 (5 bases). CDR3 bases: TGTGCCAGCAGTTTAGCCTTGAACAGGCTCCAAGAGACCCAGTACTTC. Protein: CASSLALNRLQETQYF.